A single sample is the source of the 21 T cell receptor beta chains below, sequenced in a study of blood T cells in healthy people across ages. A sample-barcoded 5' primer and a J-beta primer mix were used in a second PCR of roughly 7 to 11 cycles. TCRdb reprocessed the 5' RACE reads with MiXCR, giving one entry per CDR3 protein. In the table there are under 1,000,000 distinct CDR3 sequences, about half of which are singletons. The sequencing input was blood. The source is a man of 80 years or more in good health.

This clonotype has a count of ten or more. The gene calls are TRBV29-1 and TRBJ1-2, with TRBD1 as a possible D gene (6 bases). The CDR3 totals 15 residues. Per germline, CDR1 SQVTM and CDR2 ANQGSEA. V was shortened by 6 bases and J by 8 bases, with 25 bases between the two germline ends. The CDR3 region has the DNA TGCAGCGTCCCAAACGTGGGGGGGGCCGAGGGAGGCTACACCTTC. Translating gives CSVPNVGGAEGGYTF.

The J gene is TRBJ2-3, the V gene TRBV18, with TRBD2 matching over 13 bases. The ends lost 5 bases at V and 4 bases at J; junction bases unmatched: 3. CDR1 and CDR2 (germline): KGHSH, LQKENI. The CDR3 runs to 15 residues. The CDR3 region is CASSGLAGEADTQYF. DNA of the CDR3: TGTGCCAGCTCAGGACTAGCGGGAGAAGCAGATACGCAGTATTTT.

V is TRBV9 and J is TRBJ2-3, with D perhaps matching TRBD2 (5 bases). V lost 0 bases to trimming and J lost 0 bases, with 8 bases between them. CDR3 size: 15 residues. Germline V gives CDR1 SGDLS, CDR2 YYNGEE. The CDR3 nucleotides are TGTGCCAGCAGCGTAGGATGGGAGAGCACAGATACGCAGTATTTT. It translates to CASSVGWESTDTQYF.

This clonotype was recorded a few times. CDR3 residues: CSVDAQSTDTQYF. The CDR3 coding sequence is TGCAGCGTTGATGCGCAGAGCACAGATACGCAGTATTTT. The rearrangement uses TRBV29-1 and TRBJ2-3; no clear D gene. Trimming cost V 3 bases and J 0 bases, with 7 bases left between them. CDR1 and CDR2 from the germline V gene are SQVTM and ANQGSEA. The CDR3 is 13 amino acids.

On this clonotype: A much larger clone differs by one base, so this may be a read error. The V gene is TRBV3-1, the J gene TRBJ1-1; D is undetermined. CDR1 is LGHDT, CDR2 YNNKEL, per germline (reference sequence). Trimming cost V 4 bases and J 3 bases, with 12 bases left between them. This CDR3 comprises 14 residues. CDR3 in amino acids: CASSPTRYDTEAFF. CDR3 sequence (DNA): TGTGCCAGCAGCCCAACGCGTTATGACACTGAAGCTTTCTTT.

This rearrangement joins TRBV4-2 to TRBJ2-2; TRBD1 or TRBD2 may be the D gene (5 bases each). CDR1 and CDR2 (germline): LGHNA, YNFKEQ. V dropped 0 bases and J dropped 6 bases, with 11 bases sitting between them. This CDR3 contains 15 residues. CDR3 in amino acids: CASSQDLGAAGELFF. The CDR3 nucleotides read TGTGCCAGCAGCCAAGATCTCGGGGCGGCCGGGGAGCTGTTTTTT.

The chain couples TRBV2 to TRBJ1-5; the D is unclear. V was trimmed by 7 bases and J by 1 base, leaving 8 bases between them. CDR1 is SNHLY, CDR2 FYNNEI, per germline. This CDR3 is built from 13 residues. The CDR3, as DNA: TGTGCCAGCAATAAGAACAGCAATCAGCCCCAGCATTTT. It translates to CASNKNSNQPQHF.

J is TRBJ2-5 and V is TRBV9; 7 bases line up with TRBD1. The CDR3 consists of 15 residues. J lost 5 bases, V lost 4 bases, and 11 bases had no gene match. Looked up from germline, CDR1 is SGDLS and CDR2 is YYNGEE. The CDR3 reads CASSQTGTSWETQYF. CDR3 sequence (DNA): TGTGCCAGCAGCCAGACAGGGACCTCTTGGGAGACCCAGTACTTC.

The chain employs TRBV7-2 and TRBJ2-7; D is unresolved. Germline-derived CDR1 and CDR2 are SGHTA and FQGNSA. The V end was cut by 0 bases, the J end by 4 bases, with 13 bases between. The CDR3 spans 15 residues. The CDR3 here is CASSLAPGSTYEQYF. CDR3 sequence (DNA): TGTGCCAGCAGCTTAGCGCCGGGCTCAACTTACGAGCAGTACTTC.

The V call is TRBV7-2, the J call TRBJ2-1; a weak D match, TRBD2 (6 bases). The germline CDR1 and CDR2 sequences are SGHTA and FQGNSA. CDR3 length: 16 amino acids. The germline V and J ends were trimmed by 1 base and 0 bases, with 10 bases remaining between them. This CDR3 reads CASSLGGARSYNEQFF. In DNA form, the CDR3 reads TGTGCCAGCAGCTTAGGCGGGGCTCGCTCCTACAATGAGCAGTTCTTC.

This clonotype was counted at least ten times. The V call is TRBV30, the J call TRBJ2-1; TRBD2 aligns across 10 bases. The CDR3 sequence is 16 residues long. Germline assignment: CDR1 GTSNPN and CDR2 SVGIG (reference sequence). Trimming removed 4 bases from V and 6 bases from J; junction bases left unmatched: 12. The CDR3 DNA reads as TGTGCCTGGAAACTAGCGGGATTGAGGGCCAGCAATGAGCAGTTCTTC. Amino acid sequence: CAWKLAGLRASNEQFF.

This clonotype showed up just a few times. The chain recombines TRBV11-3 with TRBJ2-1; 8 bases line up with TRBD2. The V and J ends lost 5 bases and 7 bases, in that order; junction bases with no gene match: 10. There are 15 residues in the CDR3. The V gene's germline CDR1 is SGHNT and CDR2 YENEEA. This CDR3 is CASSRSGSGTNEQFF. The CDR3 coding sequence is TGTGCCAGCAGCCGATCGGGTAGCGGGACGAATGAGCAGTTCTTC.

The chain employs TRBV20-1 and TRBJ1-5, with D possibly matching TRBD1 (6 bases). The V and J ends lost 4 bases and 4 bases respectively, with 11 bases between them. The length of the CDR3 is 13 residues. CDR1 is DFQATT, CDR2 SNEGSKA, per germline (reference sequence). The CDR3 sequence is CSAIRQVNQPQHF. The CDR3 DNA sequence: TGCAGTGCTATTCGACAGGTTAATCAGCCCCAGCATTTT.

This clonotype has just a few counts. This chain connects TRBV6-2 or TRBV6-3 to TRBJ2-1; TRBD1 is a possible D gene (6 bases). This CDR3 is 16 amino acids long. The germline gives CDR1 MNHEY, CDR2 SVGEGT. V lost 7 bases and J 0 bases, leaving 16 bases between the germline ends. The CDR3 coding sequence is TGTGCCAGCAACCTACAGGGCGGCCACTCCTACAATGAGCAGTTCTTC. Protein product: CASNLQGGHSYNEQFF.

This chain uses TRBV29-1 with TRBJ2-2, with D perhaps TRBD2 (6 bases). The CDR3 is 15 amino acids. Germline CDR1 SQVTM, CDR2 ANQGSEA. Trimming stripped 3 bases from V and 5 bases from J, with 16 bases between. This CDR3 is CSVDPGSGLTGELFF. CDR3 nucleotide sequence: TGCAGCGTTGATCCCGGGAGTGGTTTGACCGGGGAGCTGTTTTTT.

This clonotype was counted only a few times. The chain is built from TRBV5-4 and TRBJ2-3; 10 bases line up with TRBD1. Germline CDR1 and CDR2: SGHNT and YYREEE (reference sequence). The CDR3 is made up of 18 amino acids. J was trimmed by 5 bases and V by 1 base; bases with no gene match: 13. Here the CDR3 reads CASSLFGLATGGVDTQYF. Written as DNA, the CDR3 is TGTGCCAGCAGCTTGTTTGGTCTTGCGACAGGGGGCGTAGATACGCAGTATTTT. The full variable domain, with the rest looked up from reference TRBV5-4 and TRBJ2-3, is ETGVTQSPTHLIKTRGQQVTLRCSSQSGHNTVSWYQQALGQGPQFIFQYYREEENGRGNFPPRFSGLQFPNYSSELNVNALELDDSALYLCASSLFGLATGGVDTQYFGPGTRLTVL.

This rearrangement joins TRBV18 to TRBJ1-1; the D is unclear. The V and J ends lost 6 bases and 5 bases respectively, with 10 bases between them. This CDR3 region has 12 residues. CDR1 KGHSH and CDR2 LQKENI come from the germline V gene. CDR3 in amino acids: CASSNLGTEAFF. In nucleotides, the CDR3 is TGTGCCAGCTCTAACCTCGGGACTGAAGCTTTCTTT.

The rearrangement uses TRBV7-2 and TRBJ2-4; D ambiguous. CDR3 size: 15 residues. Germline CDR1 and CDR2: SGHTA and FQGNSA. The germline V and J ends were trimmed by 8 bases and 3 bases, with 17 bases remaining between them. This CDR3 is CASSSPVLDKNIQYF. In DNA form, the CDR3 reads TGTGCCAGCTCGTCCCCCGTGCTTGACAAAAACATTCAGTACTTC.

The chain couples TRBV6-1 to TRBJ2-2, with D possibly matching TRBD1 (5 bases). Trimming took 1 base from V and 7 from J, leaving 7 bases between them. CDR1 is MNHNS and CDR2 is SASEGT in the germline V gene. The CDR3 runs 13 residues. CDR3 protein: CASSEVGVGELFF. DNA of the CDR3: TGTGCCAGCAGTGAAGTAGGGGTCGGGGAGCTGTTTTTT.

The J gene is TRBJ2-1, the V gene TRBV4-1; D is unclear. CDR3 length equals 18 residues. Germline lookup yields CDR1 MGHRA and CDR2 YSYEKL. Trimming removed 1 base from V and 0 bases from J, with 16 bases in between. The CDR3 DNA reads as TGCGCCAGCAGCCAAGGAGAAAGGGCCGCTGGCTCCTACAATGAGCAGTTCTTC. It translates to CASSQGERAAGSYNEQFF.

The chain is built from TRBV30 and TRBJ2-1; 8 bases are a match to TRBD2. CDR1 and CDR2 from the germline V gene are GTSNPN and SVGIG (reference sequence). Trimming removed 5 bases from V and 4 bases from J; junction bases left unmatched: 10. The CDR3 length is 15 residues. CDR3 bases: TGTGCCTGGCACCAGAGCGGGAGTTCATACAATGAGCAGTTCTTC. Translated, it gives CAWHQSGSSYNEQFF.